The rows below give T cell receptor beta chains drawn from one sample of a study of early T cells in non-severe SARS-CoV-2 infection. TCRdb re-called the 5' RACE reads through MiXCR, storing one row per CDR3 protein. The table has approximately 32,000 distinct CDR3 sequences, under 5% seen once. Material for sequencing was whole blood. The receptors shown here come from an adult who was a healthcare worker with PCR-confirmed SARS-CoV-2 infection or an uninfected control (not recorded which). CDR3s include the opening cysteine and the closing phenylalanine or tryptophan. The order of the fields is J gene, V gene, CDR3 protein.

j_gene: TRBJ2-2
v_gene: TRBV28
CDR3aa: CASMWGRMNTGELFF

j_gene: TRBJ2-5
v_gene: TRBV5-1
CDR3aa: CASSSTETQYF

j_gene: TRBJ1-4
v_gene: TRBV28
CDR3aa: CASIADRGEEKLFF

j_gene: TRBJ2-7
v_gene: TRBV6-6
CDR3aa: CASSYSGELGQYF

j_gene: TRBJ1-2
v_gene: TRBV12-3/TRBV12-4
CDR3aa: CASSSQVGYGYTF

j_gene: TRBJ1-5
v_gene: TRBV2
CDR3aa: CASRGDRVRQPQHF

j_gene: TRBJ2-5
v_gene: TRBV19
CDR3aa: CASRTSGEETQYF

j_gene: TRBJ2-1
v_gene: TRBV12-3/TRBV12-4
CDR3aa: CASSLSGGHEQFF

j_gene: TRBJ1-3
v_gene: TRBV6-6
CDR3aa: CASSYTSHRDSSGNTIYF

j_gene: TRBJ1-2
v_gene: TRBV12-3/TRBV12-4
CDR3aa: CASSLKGTGYYGYTF